This T cell receptor (beta chain) was sequenced during a study of shared clonotypes between healthy human individuals. Produced via immunoSEQ multiplex PCR; TCRdb's table is partial and in-frame only. This table has 300,000 or so clones, around 74% appearing once. The TCR sequence derives from a man aged 25-45 years in good health. The sequencing sample was made of memory CD4+ T cells sorted from blood. The subset: CD45RA-negative fraction.

CDR3 coding DNA: TGTGCCAGTTACACGGGGGCCCGCTACACCTTC. Its protein product is CASYTGARYTF. The rearrangement uses TRBV6-5 and TRBJ1-2, with a tentative D call TRBD1 (6 bases). Trimming left V 9 bases short and J 9 bases short, with 14 bases between. This CDR3 contains 11 residues. Per germline, CDR1 MNHEY and CDR2 SVGAGI.